This passage covers 3 T cell receptor beta chains from one sample sequenced in a study of Ad26.COV2.S vaccination and SARS-CoV-2 variants. Generated by immunoSEQ multiplex PCR, the TCRdb table keeps only in-frame clones and is missing some. The sample contains roughly 410,000 clones, 83% of which appear only once. Regarding treatment: roughly 19 received Ad26.COV2.S at low or high dose, single or two shots; roughly five received placebo; per-sample allocation not given. Sampling was done on day 63 after the first vaccine or placebo injection. The sample here was peripheral blood, taken in a trial of Ad26.COV2.S vaccine versus placebo. These receptors were collected from a person between 18 and 65 years old who received the Ad26.COV2.S COVID-19 vaccine or a placebo.

The CDR3 nucleotides read TGCGCCAGCAGCTTAAAGACTAGCGGGAACATTCAGTACTTC. This encodes CASSLKTSGNIQYF. The chain is built from TRBV5-1 and TRBJ2-4, with TRBD2 matching over 10 bases. The CDR3 loop spans 14 amino acids. CDR1 and CDR2 from the germline V gene are SGHRS and YFSETQ. V lost 2 bases, J lost 7 bases, and 3 bases stayed unmatched.

This chain uses TRBV11-3 with TRBJ2-4, with 8 bases matching TRBD1. Germline loops: CDR1 SGHNT, CDR2 YENEEA. V shed 3 bases and J 2 bases; nucleotides not matched to a gene: 3. The CDR3 loop spans 15 amino acids. The CDR3, as DNA: TGTGCCAGCAGCTTCCAGGGGGCAACCAAAAACATTCAGTACTTC. Translated, it gives CASSFQGATKNIQYF.

This rearrangement joins TRBV11-2 to TRBJ2-6; D is unresolved. V lost 3 bases and J lost 2, with 2 bases in between. This CDR3 has 13 residues. Germline V lookup: CDR1 SGHAT, CDR2 FQNNGV. This CDR3 reads CASSFAGANVLTF. CDR3 DNA sequence: TGTGCCAGCAGCTTTGCTGGGGCCAACGTCCTGACTTTC.